This T cell receptor (beta chain) was identified in a study of blood T cell repertoires in COVID-19. At the level of the study: Acute-phase and convalescent COVID-19 samples originated in the United States, Italy and Spain. PBMCs, B-cell-depleted T cells, or T cells were the source of the cDNA or gDNA that made up the material.

The V and J ends lost 7 bases and 2 bases respectively, with 15 bases between them. This CDR3 comprises 14 residues. Germline-derived CDR1 and CDR2 are SQVTM and ANQGSEA. In the authors' methods: From reference gene primer amplification, estimates of nucleated cell counts were derived. Assay used: immunoSEQ multiplex PCR; TCRdb lists only in-frame clones, some missing. V, J and clone size are taken as reported in that table, and D and trimming were inferred from the DNA itself. This sample has 100,000 to 150,000 clones, with around 88% found just once. Specimen: peripheral blood. V is TRBV29-1 and J is TRBJ1-3; the D gene is possibly TRBD1 (5 bases). The sequence came from a man aged 45 to 65 with acute or convalescent COVID-19. DNA of the CDR3: TGCAGCGCAGGCCACGGGACTACTGGAAACACCATATATTTT. Protein: CSAGHGTTGNTIYF.